The next 27 T cell receptor beta chains were all read from a single sample in a study of T cells after yellow fever vaccination. TCRdb recomputed calls from the 5' RACE reads with MiXCR, one row per CDR3 protein. The sample includes 450,000 to 650,000 distinct CDR3 sequences, roughly 13% of them seen just once. Sample: PBMCs, taken on the day of the yellow fever booster vaccination. These receptors came from a man aged 25 to 40 who received the YFV17D yellow fever vaccine.

J is TRBJ2-3 and V is TRBV20-1, with D hard to call. Germline V lookup: CDR1 DFQATT, CDR2 SNEGSKA (reference sequence). This CDR3 spans 15 amino acids. V was cut by 1 base and J by 2 bases, with 13 bases left in between. DNA of the CDR3: TGCAGTGCTAGAGTCGACCCCACCCCCACAGATACGCAGTATTTT. Residues: CSARVDPTPTDTQYF.

This clonotype was found a few times. The CDR3 DNA sequence: TGTGCCAGCAGCCCCATGGGTGCGGGAGCGAGCGAGACCCAGTACTTC. This codes for CASSPMGAGASETQYF. V gene TRBV7-2 combines with J gene TRBJ2-5; TRBD2 agrees at 7 bases. Germline CDR1 SGHTA, CDR2 FQGNSA. This CDR3 has 16 amino acids. V lost 5 bases, J lost 5 bases, and 14 bases stayed unmatched. The full variable domain, with the rest looked up from reference TRBV7-2 and TRBJ2-5, is GAGVSQSPSNKVTEKGKDVELRCDPISGHTALYWYRQSLGQGLEFLIYFQGNSAPDKSGLPSDRFSAERTGGSVSTLTIQRTQQEDSAVYLCASSPMGAGASETQYFGPGTRLLVL.

The table lists this clonotype with many counts. The V gene is TRBV20-1, the J gene TRBJ2-5; the D is unclear. Germline V lookup: CDR1 DFQATT, CDR2 SNEGSKA (reference sequence). Between the trimmed V and J ends, which lost 4 bases and 5 bases, there was a span of 14 bases. The CDR3 totals 13 residues. CDR3 loop: CSATPVGVETQYF. CDR3 bases: TGCAGTGCTACCCCAGTAGGAGTGGAGACCCAGTACTTC.

This clonotype was counted a few times. The chain links TRBV27 to TRBJ2-7; either TRBD1 or TRBD2 may fit D (5 bases each). Germline V gene data show CDR1 as MNHEY and CDR2 as SMNVEV (reference sequence). Trimming removed 5 bases at V and 2 bases at J, with 19 bases between. The CDR3 covers 16 residues. The CDR3 DNA follows: TGTGCCAGCAGTCCCCGTTCCGGGACCACAGCCTACGAGCAGTACTTC. This encodes CASSPRSGTTAYEQYF.

The rearrangement uses TRBV20-1 and TRBJ2-7; possibly TRBD2 for D (6 bases). The CDR3 has 14 residues. Per germline, CDR1 DFQATT and CDR2 SNEGSKA (reference sequence). Deletions cut 3 bases from V and 2 bases from J, with 14 bases between. The CDR3 here is CSASRGGAAYEQYF. The CDR3 coding sequence is TGCAGTGCTAGTAGGGGCGGGGCGGCCTACGAGCAGTACTTC.

The chain combines TRBV7-9 with TRBJ2-7; D possibly corresponds to TRBD2 (6 bases). The germline V gene has CDR1 SEHNR and CDR2 FQNEAQ (reference sequence). The CDR3 loop spans 13 amino acids. The ends were cut back, 0 bases at V and 6 bases at J, with 9 bases in the middle. CDR3 in amino acids: CASSLAGGSEQYF. CDR3 nucleotide sequence: TGTGCCAGCAGCTTAGCGGGAGGAAGCGAGCAGTACTTC.

This clonotype was recorded many times. The rearrangement joins TRBV10-1 to TRBJ2-7, with unresolved D. This CDR3 spans 9 amino acids. CDR1 is WNHNN, CDR2 SYGVQD, per germline (reference sequence). V lost 6 bases to trimming and J lost 6 bases, with 3 bases between them. The CDR3 protein is CASSIEQYF. The CDR3 DNA sequence: TGCGCCAGCAGCATCGAGCAGTACTTC.

This clonotype was observed a handful of times. The chain carries TRBV28 and TRBJ2-3; 10 nucleotides agree with TRBD2. The CDR3 loop spans 18 amino acids. The germline V gene encodes CDR1 MDHEN and CDR2 SYDVKM. The ends lost 5 bases at V and 6 bases at J; junction bases unmatched: 17. DNA of the CDR3: TGTGCCAGCAGTGGTACTAGCGGGGAGGGGGGCCCGGTGGATACGCAGTATTTT. Residues: CASSGTSGEGGPVDTQYF.

This clonotype was counted between two and nine times. The chain recombines TRBV12-3 or TRBV12-4 with TRBJ1-3; TRBD1 matches 7 bases. The CDR3 runs to 16 residues. The V and J ends lost 6 bases and 3 bases, in that order; junction bases with no gene match: 11. CDR3 loop: CASRVKGGLFGNTIYF. The CDR3 DNA is TGTGCCAGCAGGGTGAAAGGGGGCCTTTTTGGAAACACCATATATTTT.

The chain couples TRBV6-2 or TRBV6-3 to TRBJ2-6, with TRBD2 matching 8 bases. The CDR3 has 21 residues. J lost 0 bases, V lost 4 bases, and 17 bases had no gene match. CDR1 is MNHEY, CDR2 SVGEGT, per germline. CDR3 DNA sequence: TGTGCCAGCAGTTCCGAGTGGGCGGCGGGGGGAGAGACCTCTGGGGCCAACGTCCTGACTTTC. It translates to CASSSEWAAGGETSGANVLTF.

The chain combines TRBV29-1 with TRBJ1-1; 8 nucleotides align to TRBD1. The germline V gene encodes CDR1 SQVTM and CDR2 ANQGSEA. With V trimmed by 4 bases and J by 3 bases, 1 base remained unmatched. The CDR3 length is 12 residues. The CDR3 sequence is CSVVRGHTEAFF. In nucleotides, the CDR3 is TGCAGCGTTGTCAGGGGGCACACTGAAGCTTTCTTT.

The genes are TRBV29-1 and TRBJ2-3; 11 positions match TRBD1. J gave up 8 bases and V 5 bases, and 6 bases lay outside the gene matches. The CDR3 totals 13 residues. Germline-derived CDR1 and CDR2 are SQVTM and ANQGSEA. In DNA form, the CDR3 reads TGCAGCGTTTCTCCGGGACAGGGGGGTACGCAGTATTTT. Translation: CSVSPGQGGTQYF.

The V gene is TRBV10-2, the J gene TRBJ2-1; a weak D match, TRBD2 (5 bases). Germline V lookup: CDR1 WSHSY, CDR2 SAAADI. This CDR3 comprises 12 residues. V shed 6 bases and J shed 12 bases, with 15 bases lying between them. The DNA for the CDR3 is TGCGCCAGCAGCGGGGTCGAATCTTCGCAGTTCTTC. Translated, it gives CASSGVESSQFF.

V usage is TRBV5-1 and J usage is TRBJ2-1; maybe TRBD2 (5 bases). This CDR3 region has 14 residues. V was pared by 0 bases and J by 7 bases, with 11 bases between. Germline CDR1 reads SGHRS; CDR2 reads YFSETQ. CDR3 amino acids: CASSLVGIANEQFF. CDR3 DNA sequence: TGCGCCAGCAGCTTGGTTGGGATAGCGAATGAGCAGTTCTTC.

This chain uses TRBV6-4 with TRBJ2-3, with unresolved D. Trimming removed 0 bases at V and 6 bases at J, with 4 bases between. The CDR3 has 12 residues. Germline V gene lookup returns CDR1 MRHNA and CDR2 SNTAGT. CDR3 DNA sequence: TGTGCCAGCAGTGACTCAAGGGATACGCAGTATTTT. Translation gives CASSDSRDTQYF.

J is TRBJ1-6 and V is TRBV20-1; D is uncertain. Germline V gene sequence: CDR1 DFQATT, CDR2 SNEGSKA (reference sequence). Deletions cut 5 bases from V and 7 bases from J, with 18 bases between. The length of the CDR3 is 15 residues. The CDR3 bases are TGCAGTGCTCGGCCCACAAGGGCAGTGAATTCACCCCTCCACTTT. Translated, it gives CSARPTRAVNSPLHF.

The chain recombines TRBV5-1 with TRBJ2-7, with TRBD1 matching 9 bases. This CDR3 contains 16 residues. Germline assignment: CDR1 SGHRS and CDR2 YFSETQ. Trimming at V came to 4 bases and at J to 5 bases, leaving 13 bases not matched to a gene. CDR3 in DNA: TGCGCCAGCAGCCGAACCGGGACAGGGTTCGTTAACGAGCAGTACTTC. It encodes CASSRTGTGFVNEQYF. The whole variable domain, filled in from reference TRBV5-1 and TRBJ2-7, reads KAGVTQTPRYLIKTRGQQVTLSCSPISGHRSVSWYQQTPGQGLQFLFEYFSETQRNKGNFPGRFSGRQFSNSRSEMNVSTLELGDSALYLCASSRTGTGFVNEQYFGPGTRLTVT.

V is TRBV20-1 and J is TRBJ2-3; D might be TRBD1 or TRBD2, each matching 5 bases. With 6 bases removed from V and 6 bases from J, the gap between germline ends came to 16 bases. The CDR3 covers 13 residues. Looked up from germline, CDR1 is DFQATT and CDR2 is SNEGSKA (reference sequence). The CDR3 spells CSATGATGDTQYF. The DNA of the CDR3 is TGCAGTGCAACCGGGGCCACGGGGGATACGCAGTATTTT.

The CDR3 spells CASTEDLFYEQYF. Here the CDR3 DNA reads TGTGCCAGCACGGAGGACCTCTTCTACGAGCAGTACTTC. This chain uses TRBV27 with TRBJ2-7; a possible D gene is TRBD2 (5 bases). Germline assignment: CDR1 MNHEY and CDR2 SMNVEV (reference sequence). V shed 7 bases and J shed 3 bases, with 13 bases lying between them. This CDR3 is built from 13 residues.

The CDR3 bases are TGTGCCAGCACTGGGACACCAATTGCCGGGGAGCTGTTTTTT. It yields the protein CASTGTPIAGELFF. J is TRBJ2-2 and V is TRBV12-3 or TRBV12-4, with a possible D match to TRBD1 (6 bases). V lost 7 bases and J 6 bases, leaving 15 bases between the germline ends. CDR3 length equals 14 residues.

The CDR3 region has the DNA TGTGCCAGCAGTACCGGGACAGTCTACAATGAGCAGTTCTTC. Amino acids: CASSTGTVYNEQFF. The rearrangement links TRBV5-4 to TRBJ2-1, with 7 bases lining up with TRBD1. The CDR3 is 14 residues long. Germline assignment: CDR1 SGHNT and CDR2 YYREEE (reference sequence). The ends lost 5 bases at V and 3 bases at J; junction bases unmatched: 5.

This clonotype was seen a few times. The V and J genes are TRBV10-3 and TRBJ2-3; TRBD2 agrees at 8 bases. V shed 7 bases and J 2 bases; nucleotides not matched to a gene: 2. The germline V gene encodes CDR1 ENHRY and CDR2 SYGVKD. The CDR3 is made up of 13 amino acids. CDR3 loop: CAITGGSTDTQYF. CDR3 bases: TGTGCCATCACGGGAGGGTCCACAGATACGCAGTATTTT.

V and J are TRBV5-1 and TRBJ2-2; 7 bases map to TRBD1. From germline, CDR1 is SGHRS and CDR2 YFSETQ. The CDR3 runs to 14 residues. The ends lost 3 bases at V and 6 bases at J; junction bases unmatched: 5. For the CDR3, the DNA is TGCGCCAGCAGCTGGGGCCAGGGGGCCGGGGAGCTGTTTTTT. This encodes CASSWGQGAGELFF.

The V call is TRBV29-1, the J call TRBJ1-1, with D possibly matching TRBD1 (5 bases). The CDR3 contains 13 residues. Germline V gene lookup returns CDR1 SQVTM and CDR2 ANQGSEA. V was clipped by 7 bases and J by 4 bases, with 16 bases between them. The chain's CDR3 is CSGLPKGSTEAFF. Here the CDR3 DNA reads TGCAGCGGCCTTCCCAAGGGGAGCACTGAAGCTTTCTTT.

The chain links TRBV9 to TRBJ2-1, with 8 bases identical to TRBD2. CDR3 length equals 15 residues. V lost 0 bases to trimming and J lost 1 base; unmatched junction nucleotides: 0. Per the germline V gene, CDR1 is SGDLS and CDR2 is YYNGEE. The CDR3 DNA follows: TGTGCCAGCAGCGTAGGACTAGCGTCCTACAATGAGCAGTTCTTC. Translation: CASSVGLASYNEQFF. Combining the CDR3 with reference TRBV9 and TRBJ2-1 gives the whole variable domain DSGVTQTPKHLITATGQRVTLRCSPRSGDLSVYWYQQSLDQGLQFLIQYYNGEERAKGNILERFSAQQFPDLHSELNLSSLELGDSALYFCASSVGLASYNEQFFGPGTRLTVL.

The gene calls are TRBV5-1 and TRBJ1-1; D might be TRBD1 (6 bases). This CDR3 is built from 14 residues. In germline, CDR1 is SGHRS, CDR2 YFSETQ. V shed 5 bases and J shed 2 bases, with 13 bases lying between them. The CDR3 spells CASRAGAQNTEAFF. The CDR3, as DNA: TGCGCCAGCAGGGCAGGGGCCCAAAACACTGAAGCTTTCTTT.

Only a few counts were recorded for this clonotype. The chain carries TRBV20-1 and TRBJ2-7, with TRBD2 as a possible D gene (6 bases). CDR1 is DFQATT, CDR2 SNEGSKA, per germline (reference sequence). Trimming stripped 6 bases from V and 0 bases from J, with 18 bases between. The CDR3 runs 15 residues. CDR3 DNA sequence: TGCAGTGCAAGACCATGGGAGGTTGACTCCTACGAGCAGTACTTC. Translating it yields CSARPWEVDSYEQYF.